This TCR beta chain was identified in a study of shared clonotypes between healthy human individuals. The germline CDR1 and CDR2 sequences are ENHRY and SYGVKD. V lost 0 bases, J lost 2 bases, and 11 bases lay in between. There are 15 residues in the CDR3. Repertoires were generated with immunoSEQ multiplex PCR, while TCRdb's copy carries only in-frame clones and drops some. Altogether over a million clones are present, approximately 98% being singletons, with the ten largest covering roughly 0.45%. This clonotype was obtained from a man younger than 45 in good health. The chain has TRBV10-3 and TRBJ2-7, with D perhaps matching TRBD2 (5 bases). The sample was naive CD4+ T cells sorted from blood. Regarding subset: CD45RA+ positively selected. This CDR3 is CAISESTKKPYEQYF. The CDR3 DNA sequence: TGTGCCATCAGTGAGTCGACTAAAAAACCCTACGAGCAGTACTTC.